Listed below are T cell receptor beta chains from one sample, sequenced in a study of regulatory T cells in long-lasting Graves disease. TCRdb ran MiXCR on the multiplex PCR reads and lists one entry per CDR3 protein. The sample lists about 530,000 distinct CDR3 sequences, around 16% occurring once. These same records also appear under a second study, on T cells in Graves' hyperthyroidism and ophthalmopathy.

The starting material was peripheral blood mononuclear cells (PBMCs), obtained at new diagnosis, from a patient treated with antithyroid drugs. The receptors here all came from a woman aged 35 to 60 with Graves disease. CDR3s include the opening cysteine and the closing phenylalanine or tryptophan. D genes are given only for firm matches. Size tells how often a clone was seen (once, few, many) or the class of an expanded clone, and some rows leave it out.

d_call	v_call	clone_size	j_call	cdr3_aa	cdr3_nt
-	TRBV3-1	many	TRBJ1-1	CASSQEGSRSEAFF	TGTGCCAGCAGCCAAGAAGGGTCCCGGTCTGAAGCTTTCTTT
-	TRBV2	-	TRBJ1-6	CASSEFRQGNSPLHF	TGTGCCAGCAGTGAGTTCCGGCAAGGAAATTCACCCCTCCACTTT
-	TRBV9	many	TRBJ1-3	CASSVVGFGNTIYF	TGTGCCAGCAGCGTAGTAGGGTTCGGAAACACCATATATTTT
TRBD2	TRBV6-1	-	TRBJ2-1	CASSDWTSGGNEQFF	TGTGCCAGCAGTGACTGGACTAGCGGGGGCAATGAGCAGTTCTTC
-	TRBV28	-	TRBJ2-7	CASSLFGQISSYEQYF	TGTGCCAGCAGTTTATTCGGACAGATTAGCTCCTACGAGCAGTACTTC
-	TRBV2	few	TRBJ2-1	CASSEAGGSSYNEQFF	TGTGCCAGCAGTGAAGCGGGGGGAAGCTCCTACAATGAGCAGTTCTTC
-	TRBV3-1	few	TRBJ2-1	CASSPSRGLDNEQFF	TGTGCCAGCAGCCCCTCACGTGGGCTCGACAATGAGCAGTTCTTC
-	TRBV18	many	TRBJ1-4	CASSPRGGTNEKLFF	TGTGCCAGCTCACCAAGGGGAGGGACTAATGAAAAACTGTTTTTT
TRBD2	TRBV2	many	TRBJ2-3	CASSTSGVWTDTQYF	TGTGCCAGCAGTACAAGCGGGGTTTGGACAGATACGCAGTATTTT
-	TRBV2	many	TRBJ2-3	CASSEGGGPFPQYF	TGTGCCAGCAGTGAAGGGGGGGGCCCCTTTCCGCAGTATTTT
TRBD1	TRBV3-1	many	TRBJ1-5	CASSHSTGDQPQHF	TGTGCCAGCAGCCACTCAACAGGGGATCAGCCCCAGCATTTT
-	TRBV28	many	TRBJ2-7	CASTPVGVSSYEQYF	TGTGCCAGCACCCCCGTGGGGGTTTCCTCCTACGAGCAGTACTTC
-	TRBV11-2	many	TRBJ2-1	CASSGGLRLKEQFF	TGTGCCAGCAGCGGAGGACTCCGGCTAAAAGAGCAGTTCTTC
-	TRBV28	many	TRBJ2-5	CASSLLEFSGTQYF	TGTGCCAGCAGTTTACTTGAGTTCTCCGGGACCCAGTACTTC
TRBD1	TRBV20-1	few	TRBJ1-4	CSADRGRAKLFF	TGCAGTGCAGACAGGGGGCGGGCAAAACTGTTTTTT
-	TRBV28	many	TRBJ2-1	CASINGASHEQFF	TGTGCCAGCATCAATGGGGCCTCTCATGAGCAGTTCTTC
-	TRBV11-2	many	TRBJ2-7	CASSLEAGSAYEQYF	TGTGCCAGCAGCTTAGAGGCAGGGAGTGCCTACGAGCAGTACTTC
TRBD1	TRBV11-1	many	TRBJ1-1	CASSLGRGLETEAFF	TGTGCCAGCAGCTTAGGCAGGGGGCTGGAGACTGAAGCTTTCTTT
-	TRBV9	-	TRBJ1-3	CASSTSGVENTIYF	TGTGCCAGCAGCACCTCAGGGGTGGAAAACACCATATATTTT
-	TRBV7-2	-	TRBJ2-1	CASTPRVPSAYNEQFF	TGTGCCAGCACCCCCCGGGTCCCCTCGGCCTACAATGAGCAGTTCTTC
TRBD2	TRBV5-1	few	TRBJ2-1	CASSLVSSGNEQFF	TGCGCCAGCAGCTTGGTTTCTAGCGGCAATGAGCAGTTCTTC
-	TRBV3-1	many	TRBJ1-5	CASSRDWSNQPQHF	TGTGCCAGCAGTCGGGACTGGAGCAATCAGCCCCAGCATTTT
TRBD1	TRBV18	many	TRBJ2-7	CASSPTGTGKNEQYF	TGTGCCAGCTCACCGACCGGGACAGGGAAGAACGAGCAGTACTTC
-	TRBV7-9	many	TRBJ1-2	CASRSDVKDLYGYTF	TGTGCCAGCAGGTCAGACGTGAAGGATCTTTATGGCTACACCTTC
-	TRBV27	many	TRBJ2-2	CASSLSAEGRTISTGELFF	TGTGCCAGCAGTTTATCGGCGGAAGGGAGGACTATAAGCACCGGGGAGCTGTTTTTT
-	TRBV5-1	many	TRBJ2-7	CASSLGDTVSYEQYF	TGCGCCAGCAGCTTGGGGGACACAGTCTCCTACGAGCAGTACTTC
TRBD1	TRBV11-3	many	TRBJ2-2	CASRWRQGNTGELFF	TGTGCCAGCAGATGGAGACAGGGCAACACCGGGGAGCTGTTTTTT
-	TRBV6-1	-	TRBJ2-4	CASSDDGLAKNIQYF	TGTGCCAGCAGTGACGACGGTTTAGCCAAAAACATTCAGTACTTC
-	TRBV27	many	TRBJ1-2	CASSYRPGNYYGYTF	TGTGCCAGCAGTTACCGTCCAGGAAATTACTATGGCTACACCTTC
-	TRBV28	many	TRBJ1-5	CASRVRENQPQHF	TGTGCCAGCAGGGTTCGAGAGAATCAGCCCCAGCATTTT
-	TRBV5-1	few	TRBJ2-6	CASSPGPSSGANVLTF	TGCGCCAGCAGCCCGGGACCGAGCTCTGGGGCCAACGTCCTGACTTTC
-	TRBV11-2	many	TRBJ2-3	CASRSPGRGPSTDTQYF	TGTGCCAGCAGGTCCCCCGGGCGGGGGCCTAGCACAGATACGCAGTATTTT
TRBD1	TRBV14	-	TRBJ2-7	CASSQALGQSYEQCF	TGTGCCAGCAGCCAGGCTTTGGGACAGTCCTACGAGCAGTGCTTC
-	TRBV20-1	few	TRBJ1-5	CSARTGLNQPQHF	TGCAGTGCTAGGACAGGACTCAATCAGCCCCAGCATTTT
-	TRBV11-2	many	TRBJ2-5	CASSFSDQETQYF	TGTGCCAGCAGCTTTTCCGACCAAGAGACCCAGTACTTC
-	TRBV3-1	many	TRBJ1-5	CASSQDSVRGQPQHF	TGTGCCAGCAGCCAAGATTCCGTCAGGGGTCAGCCCCAGCATTTT
-	TRBV2	few	TRBJ1-1	CASRPLQVLNTEAFF	TGTGCCAGCAGGCCGCTACAGGTATTGAACACTGAAGCTTTCTTT
-	TRBV14	-	TRBJ1-1	CASSRSMGSGNTEAFF	TGTGCCAGCAGCCGGAGCATGGGCAGCGGGAACACTGAAGCTTTCTTT
-	TRBV11-2	many	TRBJ1-2	CASSLVTARYGYTF	TGTGCCAGCAGCTTAGTGACAGCTCGATATGGCTACACCTTC
-	TRBV28	many	TRBJ2-3	CASSGRGDTQYF	TGTGCCAGCAGTGGCCGTGGGGATACGCAGTATTTT
-	TRBV12-3/TRBV12-4	many	TRBJ1-5	CASSQEGGRGQPQHF	TGTGCCAGCAGCCAGGAGGGGGGGCGAGGCCAGCCCCAGCATTTT
TRBD1	TRBV6-2/TRBV6-3	-	TRBJ1-5	CASSYGDRGQPQHF	TGTGCCAGCAGTTACGGGGACAGGGGTCAGCCCCAGCATTTT
-	TRBV12-3/TRBV12-4	-	TRBJ2-3	CASSFSPGNTDTQYF	TGTGCCAGCAGTTTCTCTCCGGGGAACACAGATACGCAGTATTTT
-	TRBV7-9	few	TRBJ1-5	CASSPQGRAGNQPQHF	TGTGCCAGCAGCCCCCAGGGGAGAGCGGGCAATCAGCCCCAGCATTTT
-	TRBV5-1	few	TRBJ1-2	CASSPDPLNGYTF	TGCGCCAGCAGCCCCGACCCCTTGAATGGCTACACCTTC
-	TRBV12-3/TRBV12-4	-	TRBJ1-2	CASSPSGGVAGGYTF	TGTGCCAGCAGCCCCTCGGGAGGGGTGGCGGGCGGCTACACCTTC
TRBD1	TRBV12-3/TRBV12-4	many	TRBJ1-1	CASRSNRGLSEAFF	TGTGCCAGCAGGAGTAACAGGGGGCTCTCTGAAGCTTTCTTT
TRBD1	TRBV6-2/TRBV6-3	-	TRBJ1-1	CASSPSRGRRTEAFF	TGTGCCAGCAGTCCTAGTAGGGGGCGTCGCACTGAAGCTTTCTTT
-	TRBV2	many	TRBJ1-2	CASSELANYGYTF	TGTGCCAGCAGTGAATTGGCCAACTATGGCTACACCTTC
-	TRBV5-4	-	TRBJ1-1	CASSLDLRVTEAFF	TGTGCCAGCAGCTTGGACCTGAGGGTGACTGAAGCTTTCTTT
-	TRBV28	many	TRBJ2-1	CASTPFLSYEQFF	TGTGCCAGCACCCCGTTCCTGTCCTATGAGCAGTTCTTC
-	TRBV7-2	few	TRBJ1-3	CASSLAPGLDGNTIYF	TGTGCCAGCAGCTTAGCCCCGGGGCTAGATGGAAACACCATATATTTT
-	TRBV15	many	TRBJ2-7	CATSRGTDYEQYF	TGTGCCACCAGCAGAGGGACCGACTACGAGCAGTACTTC
-	TRBV27	-	TRBJ1-6	CASSSRTTQGGYSPLHF	TGTGCCAGCAGTTCCCGGACGACCCAGGGTGGATATTCACCCCTCCACTTT
TRBD2	TRBV9	-	TRBJ2-3	CASSVDLAGVTDTQYF	TGTGCCAGCAGCGTAGACCTGGCGGGGGTCACAGATACGCAGTATTTT
-	TRBV12-3/TRBV12-4	many	TRBJ1-1	CASSPQAPFSEAFF	TGTGCCAGCAGTCCCCAAGCCCCCTTCTCTGAAGCTTTCTTT
-	TRBV4-1	-	TRBJ2-3	CASSPVWADTQYF	TGCGCCAGCAGCCCGGTTTGGGCAGATACGCAGTATTTT